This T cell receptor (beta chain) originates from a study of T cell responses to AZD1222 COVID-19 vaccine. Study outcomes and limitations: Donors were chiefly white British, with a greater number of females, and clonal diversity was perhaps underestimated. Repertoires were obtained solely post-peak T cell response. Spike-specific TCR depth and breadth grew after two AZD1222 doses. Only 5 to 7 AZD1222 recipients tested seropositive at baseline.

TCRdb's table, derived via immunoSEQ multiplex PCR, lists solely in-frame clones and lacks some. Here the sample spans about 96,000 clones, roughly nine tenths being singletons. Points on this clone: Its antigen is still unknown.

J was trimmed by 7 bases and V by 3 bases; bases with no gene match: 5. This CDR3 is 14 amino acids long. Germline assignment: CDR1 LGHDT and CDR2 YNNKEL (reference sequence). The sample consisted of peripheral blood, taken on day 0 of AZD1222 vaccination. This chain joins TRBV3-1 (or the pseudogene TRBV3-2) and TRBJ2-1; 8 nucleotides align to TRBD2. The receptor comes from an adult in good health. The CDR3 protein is CASSHLLAANEQFF. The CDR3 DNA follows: TGTGCCAGCAGCCATCTACTAGCGGCGAATGAGCAGTTCTTC.